Below, 7 T cell receptor beta chains from the same sample are listed, as sequenced in a study of shared clonotypes between healthy human individuals (dated by TCRdb to the early 2020s). Preparation of the library involved the immunoSEQ multiplex PCR assay. What TCRdb holds here is the immuneACCESS table cut down to in-frame rearrangements. Part of the clones is not present; checked against another copy, under half of the missing clones reflect an unresolved V gene, and the others are unexplained. The sample table contains over 700,000 clones; only one count was recorded for roughly two thirds of them. Of the sample, 1.8% is held by the ten largest clones. The sample taken for sequencing was memory CD4+ T cells sorted from blood. In light of the paper, this sample's cell subset or site label describes: CD45RA-negative fraction. These receptors were obtained from a woman in her twenties or thirties in good health.

The J gene is TRBJ2-7, the V gene TRBV13; the D gene is possibly TRBD2 (6 bases). The germline CDR1 and CDR2 sequences are PRHDT and FYEKMQ (reference sequence). The length of the CDR3 is 16 residues. Between the trimmed V and J ends, which lost 3 bases and 0 bases, there was a span of 15 bases. The CDR3 region is CASSLKRLGSSYEQYF. The CDR3 DNA reads as TGTGCCAGCAGCTTGAAAAGACTAGGGAGCTCCTACGAGCAGTACTTC.

This clone was found a few times. Here the CDR3 DNA reads TGCGCCAGCAGCTTTGGCGGGAGGGCCAACACCGGGGAGCTGTTTTTT. Its protein is CASSFGGRANTGELFF. This chain connects TRBV5-1 to TRBJ2-2, with 9 bases fitting TRBD2. V shed 2 bases and J 2 bases; nucleotides not matched to a gene: 4. CDR1 is SGHRS and CDR2 is YFSETQ in the germline V gene. CDR3 size: 16 residues. Full variable domain (missing parts from reference TRBV5-1 and TRBJ2-2): KAGVTQTPRYLIKTRGQQVTLSCSPISGHRSVSWYQQTPGQGLQFLFEYFSETQRNKGNFPGRFSGRQFSNSRSEMNVSTLELGDSALYLCASSFGGRANTGELFFGEGSRLTVL.

In its sample, this clone was seen once. The rearrangement uses TRBV19 and TRBJ1-5; maybe TRBD1 (5 bases). The CDR3 is 16 residues long. CDR1 and CDR2 (germline): LNHDA, SQIVND (reference sequence). V was pared by 3 bases and J by 7 bases, with 19 bases between. CDR3 in DNA: TGTGCCAGTAGTATTCCGTCCAGGGCGACTCGGCAGCCCCAGCATTTT. It specifies CASSIPSRATRQPQHF.

J is TRBJ2-2 and V is TRBV28; 7 bases map to TRBD1. V lost 2 bases, J lost 1 base, and 10 bases stayed unmatched. CDR3 size: 18 residues. Germline CDR1 and CDR2: MDHEN and SYDVKM. The CDR3 DNA sequence: TGTGCCAGCAGTTTACCGGGGACAGTGGCGGAGAACACCGGGGAGCTGTTTTTT. Its translation: CASSLPGTVAENTGELFF.

The chain recombines TRBV5-1 with TRBJ1-3; possible D gene TRBD1, 5 bases. V was trimmed by 4 bases and J by 2 bases, leaving 13 bases between them. This CDR3 is 15 amino acids long. Per germline, CDR1 SGHRS and CDR2 YFSETQ. The CDR3 nucleotides are TGCGCCAGCAGCGTCCAGGGAGTTCCTGGAAACACCATATATTTT. Translation gives CASSVQGVPGNTIYF.

The chain links TRBV7-3 to TRBJ2-2, with D possibly TRBD1 on 6 matching bases. Between the trimmed V and J ends, which lost 6 bases and 1 base, there was a span of 15 bases. The CDR3 runs to 16 residues. In germline, CDR1 is SGHTA, CDR2 FQGTGA. CDR3 DNA sequence: TGTGCCAGCAGTCCCCCGGGACACAGGAACACCGGGGAGCTGTTTTTT. It yields the protein CASSPPGHRNTGELFF.

This sequence joins TRBV5-8 and TRBJ1-5; the D is unclear. This CDR3 comprises 12 residues. The germline gives CDR1 SGHTS, CDR2 YDEGEE. Trimming removed 2 bases from V and 4 bases from J, with 4 bases in between. CDR3 in amino acids: CASSLPNQPQHF. The CDR3 DNA is TGTGCCAGCAGCTTACCGAATCAGCCCCAGCATTTT.